Given below is one T cell receptor beta chain in context. The repertoire was sequenced with immunoSEQ multiplex PCR; TCRdb's copy has only in-frame clones and lacks some. In the table there are 2 million to 2.5 million clones, 80% to 95% of which are singletons. Looked up from germline, CDR1 is SGHRS and CDR2 is YFSETQ. Trimming took off 4 bases at V and 5 bases at J, with 18 bases between the two ends. The CDR3 has 15 amino acids. This sample stems from a study of shared clonotypes between healthy human individuals. The chain has TRBV5-1 and TRBJ2-5; tentative D call: TRBD1 (6 bases). The receptor comes from a man aged 18 to 29 in good health. Some clones in this sample may be carry-over from other donors' samples. The specimen was naive CD4+ T cells from PBMCs. As to subset: CD45RA+ positively selected. CDR3 region: CASSKAAGVIETQYF. The CDR3 DNA reads as TGCGCCAGCAGCAAAGCGGCAGGGGTTATCGAGACCCAGTACTTC.